The 5 T cell receptor beta chains below come from one sample, sequenced in a study of cytomegalovirus exposure and HLA in healthy donors. In the PCR, 60 Vbeta and 13 Jbeta primers were used. Data came from immunoSEQ multiplex PCR; TCRdb stores just in-frame clones and leaves some out. The table lists over 150,000 clones, over 70% of them singletons. Sequences were obtained from PBMCs. These receptors came from a man aged 25 to 45 in good health and CMV-seropositive.

This clone came up once. This rearrangement joins TRBV6-1 to TRBJ2-2, with 10 bases lining up with TRBD1. The trim removed 11 bases at V and 5 bases at J, leaving 8 bases unmatched. Per the germline V gene, CDR1 is MNHNS and CDR2 is SASEGT. The CDR3 runs to 14 residues. This chain's CDR3 is CAVRDRGGTGELFF. Written as DNA, the CDR3 is TGTGCCGTTAGGGACAGGGGTGGTACCGGGGAGCTGTTTTTT.

The V call is TRBV27, the J call TRBJ2-2, with a possible D match to TRBD2 (6 bases). Trimming cost V 3 bases and J 6 bases, with 20 bases left between them. The length of the CDR3 is 17 residues. Germline lookup yields CDR1 MNHEY and CDR2 SMNVEV (reference sequence). The CDR3 sequence is CASSFIGTQIRPGELFF. The CDR3 nucleotides read TGTGCCAGCAGTTTCATCGGGACTCAGATTCGCCCCGGGGAGCTGTTTTTT.

V usage is TRBV5-1 and J usage is TRBJ2-7; TRBD2 aligns across 12 bases. Trimming took 4 bases from V and 3 from J; bases not matched to a gene: 5. Germline V lookup: CDR1 SGHRS, CDR2 YFSETQ. The CDR3 is 15 residues long. The CDR3 spells CASSAWTSGDYEQYF. CDR3 in DNA: TGCGCCAGCAGCGCATGGACTAGCGGGGACTACGAGCAGTACTTC. Together with reference TRBV5-1 and TRBJ2-7, the CDR3 gives the full variable domain: KAGVTQTPRYLIKTRGQQVTLSCSPISGHRSVSWYQQTPGQGLQFLFEYFSETQRNKGNFPGRFSGRQFSNSRSEMNVSTLELGDSALYLCASSAWTSGDYEQYFGPGTRLTVT.

V is TRBV19 and J is TRBJ2-3, with a tentative D call TRBD2 (5 bases). The germline V and J ends were trimmed by 1 base and 3 bases, with 17 bases remaining between them. The CDR3 length is 17 residues. Germline V gene lookup returns CDR1 LNHDA and CDR2 SQIVND (reference sequence). The CDR3 spells CASSIVHGGGWTDTQYF. Written as DNA, the CDR3 is TGTGCCAGTAGTATAGTTCATGGCGGCGGGTGGACAGATACGCAGTATTTT.

J is TRBJ2-2 and V is TRBV5-5, with D perhaps TRBD1 (6 bases). This CDR3 has 15 amino acids. The V and J ends lost 4 bases and 1 base respectively, with 11 bases between them. Germline loops: CDR1 SGHKS, CDR2 YYEKEE (reference sequence). The CDR3: CASSPWDKNTGELFF. The CDR3 region has the DNA TGTGCCAGCAGCCCTTGGGACAAGAACACCGGGGAGCTGTTTTTT.